This passage covers 3 T cell receptor beta chains from one sample sequenced in a study of identical twins. TCRdb redid the calling of the 5' RACE reads with MiXCR, one entry per CDR3 protein. The profile shows roughly 250,000 distinct CDR3 sequences, roughly 7% of them singletons. These same records also appear under a second study, on yellow fever vaccine responses in identical twins.

Sequencing was performed on memory (CD45RO+) T cells sorted from blood. The receptors derive from a woman between 18 and 29 years old in good health.

This clonotype was recorded a few times. CDR3 sequence (DNA): TGTGCCAGCAGCCAAGACCGGACGGAAAGCTCCTACAATGAGCAGTTCTTC. As protein: CASSQDRTESSYNEQFF. The chain employs TRBV4-2 and TRBJ2-1; D remains unclear. Trimming left V 0 bases short and J 0 bases short, with 12 bases between. This CDR3 contains 17 residues. In germline, CDR1 is LGHNA, CDR2 YNFKEQ.

The V and J genes are TRBV29-1 and TRBJ2-5; maybe TRBD1 (5 bases). The CDR3 has 13 residues. Germline V CDR1 and CDR2: SQVTM, ANQGSEA. V was shortened by 2 bases and J by 5 bases, with 12 bases between the two germline ends. The DNA of the CDR3 is TGCAGCGTTGAATCTAGGGGCTTGGAGACCCAGTACTTC. Amino acids: CSVESRGLETQYF.

The CDR3 DNA follows: TGTGCCAGCAGACGGGGTTGGGCCGGGACCTACGAGCAGTACTTC. This sequence encodes CASRRGWAGTYEQYF. The chain has TRBV28 and TRBJ2-7; D is perhaps TRBD2 (5 bases). Germline assignment: CDR1 MDHEN and CDR2 SYDVKM. V dropped 6 bases and J dropped 2 bases, with 17 bases sitting between them. This CDR3 region has 15 residues.